Below, 24 T cell receptor beta chains from the same sample are listed, as sequenced in a study of T cells in localized non-small cell lung cancer. Measured with immunoSEQ multiplex PCR; TCRdb has only the in-frame clones, and not every one. The data show tens of thousands of clones, about 85% seen once. The sample was peripheral blood mononuclear cells, taken before any cancer treatment. These receptors were taken from a man aged 35 to 69 with stage III lung adenocarcinoma.

The chain joins TRBV27 to TRBJ1-5; no clear D. Germline V gene lookup returns CDR1 MNHEY and CDR2 SMNVEV (reference sequence). CDR3 size: 16 residues. The V end was cut by 5 bases, the J end by 0 bases, with 14 bases between. The CDR3, as DNA: TGTGCCAGCAGTCGGACCGCGACGGTTAGCAATCAGCCCCAGCATTTT. It codes for CASSRTATVSNQPQHF.

This chain links TRBV27 with TRBJ2-1, with 7 bases aligning to TRBD1. The CDR3 runs to 17 residues. CDR1 is MNHEY, CDR2 SMNVEV, per germline (reference sequence). J gave up 5 bases and V 5 bases, and 15 bases lay outside the gene matches. The CDR3 sequence is CASSPYPPGGTDNEQFF. For the CDR3, the DNA is TGTGCCAGCAGTCCATACCCCCCAGGGGGTACCGACAATGAGCAGTTCTTC.

Here the CDR3 DNA reads TGCGCCAGCAGCCGGACAGGGCCTTGGGACTATGGCTACACCTTC. Translating it yields CASSRTGPWDYGYTF. The V call is TRBV4-3, the J call TRBJ1-2, with 8 positions matching TRBD1. Germline V gives CDR1 LGHNA, CDR2 YSLEER. The CDR3 is 15 residues long. Trimming removed 4 bases from V and 3 bases from J; junction bases left unmatched: 7.

V and J are TRBV7-8 and TRBJ2-5; 9 bases fit TRBD2. Trimming took 1 base from V and 5 from J; bases not matched to a gene: 11. This CDR3 contains 17 residues. Germline V gives CDR1 SGHVS, CDR2 FQNEAQ. CDR3 nucleotide sequence: TGTGCCAGCAGCTTAGTGGGCGGGGGGGCCGTCGCGGAGACCCAGTACTTC. Encoded protein: CASSLVGGGAVAETQYF. The full variable domain, rest sourced from reference TRBV7-8 and TRBJ2-5, is GAGVSQSPRYKVAKRGQDVALRCDPISGHVSLFWYQQALGQGPEFLTYFQNEAQLDKSGLPSDRFFAERPEGSVSTLKIQRTQQEDSAVYLCASSLVGGGAVAETQYFGPGTRLLVL.

The rearrangement uses TRBV12-5 and TRBJ1-5; TRBD1 matches at 10 bases. Trimming cost V 5 bases and J 0 bases; bases outside gene matches: 19. CDR1 and CDR2 from the germline V gene are LGHNT and FRNRAP. The CDR3 length is 21 residues. The CDR3 is CASGRFDPPLRDRGSNQPQHF. Written as DNA, the CDR3 is TGTGCTAGTGGTCGTTTTGACCCTCCCCTCCGGGACAGGGGTAGCAATCAGCCCCAGCATTTT.

This chain uses TRBV27 with TRBJ1-2; no clear D gene. CDR3 length equals 12 residues. Between the trimmed V and J ends, which lost 3 bases and 10 bases, there was a span of 12 bases. Germline CDR1 is MNHEY and CDR2 is SMNVEV (reference sequence). The CDR3 bases are TGTGCCAGCAGTTTGGGCTGGAACGACTACACCTTC. Translating gives CASSLGWNDYTF.

This rearrangement joins TRBV4-1 to TRBJ2-7; 8 bases fit TRBD1. Germline lookup yields CDR1 MGHRA and CDR2 YSYEKL. The CDR3 has 15 residues. Germline trimming cut 2 bases from V and 6 bases from J; bases unmatched to any gene: 9. The CDR3 spells CASSQQTGEGGEQYF. The CDR3 coding sequence is TGCGCCAGCAGCCAACAGACAGGGGAAGGTGGCGAGCAGTACTTC.

This clone was seen only once. CDR3 in DNA: TGTGCCAGCAGACTCACAGGGGGGGACTATGGCTACACCTTC. Translation: CASRLTGGDYGYTF. The chain couples TRBV28 to TRBJ1-2; 8 positions agree with TRBD1. CDR1 is MDHEN and CDR2 is SYDVKM in the germline V gene. V was pared by 6 bases and J by 3 bases, with 6 bases of the junction left unmatched. This CDR3 has 14 residues.

V is TRBV7-2 and J is TRBJ2-3, with TRBD2 matching 11 bases. V gave up 5 bases and J gave up 2 bases; unmatched junction bases: 6. The V gene's germline CDR1 is SGHTA and CDR2 FQGNSA. This CDR3 spans 16 amino acids. The CDR3 reads CASSRKTSGVTDTQYF. The CDR3 coding sequence is TGTGCCAGCAGCCGCAAGACTAGCGGGGTCACAGATACGCAGTATTTT.

The V call is TRBV28, the J call TRBJ2-5; the D is unclear. The CDR3 totals 15 residues. Germline V lookup: CDR1 MDHEN, CDR2 SYDVKM. V was pared by 2 bases and J by 2 bases, with 12 bases between. The CDR3 bases are TGTGCCAGCAGTTTAATAGTGCCCACTCAAGAGACCCAGTACTTC. Its protein is CASSLIVPTQETQYF.

The chain couples TRBV28 to TRBJ1-2, with D tentatively TRBD1 (5 bases). V was pared by 5 bases and J by 4 bases, with 14 bases between. The germline gives CDR1 MDHEN, CDR2 SYDVKM. The CDR3 totals 14 residues. CDR3 loop: CASSPSWGGYGYTF. CDR3 nucleotide sequence: TGTGCCAGCAGTCCGTCTTGGGGGGGCTATGGCTACACCTTC.

The chain combines TRBV5-8 with TRBJ2-5, with a possible D match to TRBD2 (6 bases). The CDR3 consists of 14 residues. Germline CDR1 is SGHTS and CDR2 is YDEGEE. Trimming cost V 2 bases and J 5 bases, with 13 bases left between them. CDR3 region: CASSLGRLVETQYF. The CDR3 bases are TGTGCCAGCAGCTTAGGAAGACTAGTGGAGACCCAGTACTTC.

As for this clone: One end of the junction is discordant with germline, which a read error may explain. This chain links TRBV7-7 with TRBJ2-5; TRBD2 is a possible D gene (5 bases). CDR1 SSHAT and CDR2 FNYEAQ come from the germline V gene (reference sequence). There are 13 residues in the CDR3. CDR3 DNA: TGTGCTAGCAGCTCCGGCCTAGAGGGGACCCAGTACTTC. As protein: CASSSGLEGTQYF. Combining the CDR3 with reference TRBV7-7 and TRBJ2-5 gives the whole variable domain GAGVSQSPRYKVTKRGQDVTLRCDPISSHATLYWYQQALGQGPEFLTYFNYEAQPDKSGLPSDRFSAERPEGSISTLTIQRTEQRDSAMYRCASSSGLEGTQYFGPGTRLLVL.

This clone has only one observation. This chain links TRBV29-1 with TRBJ1-2; the D is unclear. The germline V and J ends were trimmed by 2 bases and 7 bases, with 14 bases remaining between them. The CDR3 sequence is 13 residues long. The germline V gene has CDR1 SQVTM and CDR2 ANQGSEA. The CDR3 nucleotides read TGCAGCGTTGAAAGTCTCCAGATCTCTGGCTACACCTTC. As protein: CSVESLQISGYTF.

The CDR3 protein is CARRGLAGASKTQYF. The DNA for the CDR3 is TGTGCCAGAAGGGGACTAGCGGGGGCTTCCAAGACCCAGTACTTC. The J gene is TRBJ2-5, the V gene TRBV5-3, with TRBD2 identical over 14 bases. TRBV5-3 is annotated as an ORF whose role is uncertain. Trimming took 5 bases from V and 6 from J; bases not matched to a gene: 6. The CDR3 covers 15 residues.

Only one count was recorded for this clone. The chain uses TRBV6-5 and TRBJ2-7; 11 bases align to TRBD1. The CDR3 is made up of 15 amino acids. Germline CDR1 reads MNHEY; CDR2 reads SVGAGI. J gave up 3 bases and V 4 bases, and 5 bases lay outside the gene matches. The CDR3, as DNA: TGTGCCAGCAGTTCTCCGGGACAGGGGGTCTACGAGCAGTACTTC. This encodes CASSSPGQGVYEQYF.

This chain joins TRBV6-5 and TRBJ1-6; TRBD1 might be the D (5 bases). The V end lost 0 bases, the J end lost 9 bases, and 12 bases lay between the germline ends. The CDR3 sequence is 15 residues long. The germline V gene has CDR1 MNHEY and CDR2 SVGAGI. The CDR3 reads CASSYSIGGSSPLHF. CDR3 nucleotide sequence: TGTGCCAGCAGTTACTCGATCGGGGGGAGTTCACCCCTCCACTTT.

This chain links TRBV7-3 with TRBJ2-5; 7 bases are a match to TRBD2. In germline, CDR1 is SGHTA, CDR2 FQGTGA. The CDR3 spans 13 residues. The junction had 6 bases not matched to a gene; V was cut back by 6 bases and J by 5 bases. The CDR3 sequence: CASRMGEGETQYF. The DNA of the CDR3 is TGTGCCAGCAGAATGGGGGAGGGCGAGACCCAGTACTTC.

This clone has only one observation. The genes are TRBV19 and TRBJ2-1; D possibly corresponds to TRBD1 (6 bases). Trimming pared 8 bases from V and 0 bases from J, leaving 23 bases between. This CDR3 contains 18 residues. Germline V lookup: CDR1 LNHDA, CDR2 SQIVND (reference sequence). The CDR3 reads CASGGGHSGVISYNEQFF. CDR3 DNA: TGTGCCAGTGGGGGCGGGCATTCTGGTGTAATCTCCTACAATGAGCAGTTCTTC.

The chain joins TRBV18 to TRBJ2-2; the D gene could be TRBD1 or TRBD2 (5 bases each). V lost 5 bases to trimming and J lost 5 bases, with 21 bases between them. The CDR3 runs to 17 residues. Per the germline V gene, CDR1 is KGHSH and CDR2 is LQKENI. The CDR3 DNA is TGTGCCAGCTCAAGACTAAGAAGGGGATGGGGGACCGGGGAGCTGTTTTTT. This sequence encodes CASSRLRRGWGTGELFF.

The V call is TRBV7-2, the J call TRBJ2-3; the match to TRBD2 covers 8 bases. The junction had 3 bases not matched to a gene; V was cut back by 3 bases and J by 4 bases. The CDR3 has 14 amino acids. Germline-derived CDR1 and CDR2 are SGHTA and FQGNSA. The CDR3 DNA follows: TGTGCCAGCAGCTTGGCGGGACTAGCAGATACGCAGTATTTT. Protein sequence: CASSLAGLADTQYF. Variable domain in full (rest from reference TRBV7-2 and TRBJ2-3): GAGVSQSPSNKVTEKGKDVELRCDPISGHTALYWYRQSLGQGLEFLIYFQGNSAPDKSGLPSDRFSAERTGGSVSTLTIQRTQQEDSAVYLCASSLAGLADTQYFGPGTRLTVL.

The chain couples TRBV5-1 to TRBJ1-3; D call uncertain. Germline CDR1 and CDR2: SGHRS and YFSETQ. CDR3 length equals 16 residues. Trimming removed 3 bases from V and 3 bases from J, with 16 bases in between. CDR3 DNA sequence: TGCGCCAGCAGCTCCCTGGGCCACGGTCTTGGAAACACCATATATTTT. Its translation: CASSSLGHGLGNTIYF.

This clone was seen more than once but under ten times. One junction end does not reproduce the germline sequence, and a read error may be involved. This chain joins TRBV7-9 and TRBJ1-3; 8 nucleotides agree with TRBD1. CDR3 length equals 13 residues. Germline lookup yields CDR1 SEHNR and CDR2 FQNEAQ (reference sequence). The CDR3 region has the DNA TGTGCCAGCAGCCCGGGACAGGAGCTCACCGTATATTTT. Translating gives CASSPGQELTVYF.

This clone was seen a handful of times. The chain carries TRBV27 and TRBJ2-7; D may correspond to TRBD1 or TRBD2 (5 bases each). This CDR3 region has 13 residues. V lost 3 bases and J lost 0, with 6 bases in between. Germline CDR1 and CDR2: MNHEY and SMNVEV (reference sequence). Written as DNA, the CDR3 is TGTGCCAGCAGTTTCGGGGCCTCCTACGAGCAGTACTTC. Translation: CASSFGASYEQYF.